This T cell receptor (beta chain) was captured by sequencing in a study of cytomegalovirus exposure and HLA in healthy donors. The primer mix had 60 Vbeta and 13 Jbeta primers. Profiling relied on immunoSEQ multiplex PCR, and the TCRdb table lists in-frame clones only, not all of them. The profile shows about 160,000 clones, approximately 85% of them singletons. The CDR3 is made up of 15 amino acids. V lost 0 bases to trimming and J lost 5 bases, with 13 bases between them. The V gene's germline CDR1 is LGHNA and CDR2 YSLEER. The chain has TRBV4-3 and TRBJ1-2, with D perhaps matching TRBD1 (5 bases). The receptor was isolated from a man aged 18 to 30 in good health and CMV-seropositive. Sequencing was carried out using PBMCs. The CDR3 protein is CASSQELPGKYGYTF. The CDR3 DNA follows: TGCGCCAGCAGCCAAGAGTTGCCAGGGAAATATGGCTACACCTTC.